This passage covers 18 T cell receptor beta chains from one sample sequenced in a study of T cells in women clearing cervical HPV infection. Produced via immunoSEQ multiplex PCR; TCRdb's table is partial and in-frame only. The repertoire table contains 15,000 to 20,000 clones. Sequenced input: blood buffy coat. These receptors were obtained from a woman between 18 and 75 years old with a cervical HPV16 infection that either progressed to CIN3+ or cleared (not recorded which).

For this clone: The read comes to an end 3 residues before the CDR3 does, leaving the germline J gene to fill in the end. This chain links TRBV12-5 with TRBJ2-3, with 13 positions matching TRBD2. CDR1 is LGHNT and CDR2 is FRNRAP in the germline V gene. The CDR3 consists of 16 residues. The J segment lost 1 base and the V segment lost 3 bases, leaving 1 base of the junction unmatched. The CDR3 region is CASGFGLAGGTDTQYF. The CDR3 DNA, read in part, is TGTGCTAGTGGTTTCGGACTAGCGGGAGGCACAGATACG.

Points on this clone: The CDR3 is cut off 3 residues early in the read; its end comes from the germline J gene. This chain uses TRBV5-5 with TRBJ2-5; 8 nucleotides agree with TRBD1. Germline CDR1 reads SGHKS; CDR2 reads YYEKEE (reference sequence). The junction had 12 bases not matched to a gene; V was cut back by 4 bases and J by 7 bases. The CDR3 length is 15 residues. Incomplete CDR3 DNA: TGTGCCAGCAGCGGCGGACAGGGCCCGGATGGGACC. Its protein product is CASSGGQGPDGT. The CDR3 in full is CASSGGQGPDGTQYF.

Remarks on this clone: Sequencing ends 3 residues short of the CDR3 end; the germline J gene provides the rest. The chain uses TRBV7-2 and TRBJ2-3; D is ambiguous. The germline V and J ends were trimmed by 1 base and 2 bases, with 4 bases remaining between them. The CDR3 runs to 13 residues. Germline V CDR1 and CDR2: SGHTA, FQGNSA. The CDR3 sequence is CASSLVLTDTQYF. The covered CDR3 bases are TGTGCCAGCAGCTTAGTACTCACAGATACG.

Remarks on this clone: The read terminates 3 residues ahead of where the CDR3 ends, so the germline J gene completes it. The chain uses TRBV24-1 and TRBJ2-3; 7 positions agree with TRBD2. V dropped 2 bases and J dropped 2; count of bases not matched to a gene: 3. This CDR3 has 15 amino acids. Germline CDR1 and CDR2: KGHDR and SFDVKD. The DNA read from the CDR3 is TGTGCCACCAGTGATTCTGGGACTAACACAGATACG. Residues: CATSDSGTNTDT. From start to end, the CDR3 is CATSDSGTNTDTQYF.

A word on this clone: The read terminates 3 residues before the CDR3 end, so the remaining end is supplied by the germline J gene. The chain links TRBV20-1 to TRBJ2-1; TRBD2 might be the D (5 bases). Trimming pared 3 bases from V and 6 bases from J, leaving 12 bases between. CDR3 size: 13 residues. Germline V CDR1 and CDR2: DFQATT, SNEGSKA (reference sequence). The CDR3 loop reads CSASGVRRNEQFF. The CDR3 bases that were read are TGCAGTGCTAGCGGGGTTAGGCGCAATGAG.

Concerning this clone itself: Coverage ceases 3 residues before the CDR3 finishes, and the germline J gene fills in the end. V is TRBV20-1 and J is TRBJ2-1, with D hard to call. Per germline, CDR1 DFQATT and CDR2 SNEGSKA (reference sequence). The CDR3 runs to 12 residues. V was pared by 3 bases and J by 5 bases, with 8 bases between. CDR3 region: CSARRHDNEQFF. CDR3 DNA, as far as it was read: TGCAGTGCTAGGCGGCATGACAATGAG.

Worth noting for this clone: The CDR3 extends 3 residues past the end of the read, so its final part is completed from the germline J gene. The J gene is TRBJ1-2, the V gene TRBV7-6; D is possibly TRBD1 (5 bases). CDR3 length equals 13 residues. Germline lookup yields CDR1 SGHVS and CDR2 FNYEAQ. CDR3 residues: CASSASLAGSYTF. Incomplete CDR3 DNA: TGTGCCAGCAGCGCCAGTTTGGCAGGGTCG.

Worth noting for this clone: The missing CDR3 end, 3 residues past where the read stops, is filled in from the germline J gene. The V call is TRBV29-1, the J call TRBJ1-2, with D tentatively TRBD1 (5 bases). CDR3 size: 11 residues. CDR1 is SQVTM and CDR2 is ANQGSEA in the germline V gene. CDR3 bases read: TGCAGCGTTAGACAGAGTTCGGGC. It translates to CSVRQSSG. The full-length CDR3 reads as CSVRQSSGYTF.

About this clone itself: The read terminates 3 residues ahead of where the CDR3 ends, so the germline J gene completes it. The V call is TRBV2, the J call TRBJ2-7; unclear D gene. CDR1 and CDR2 (germline): SNHLY, FYNNEI. This CDR3 spans 12 amino acids. Trimming left V 5 bases short and J 3 bases short, with 8 bases between. CDR3 bases read: TGTGCCAGCAGTTGGTCCGGCTACGAG. Translating gives CASSWSGYE. From start to end, the CDR3 is CASSWSGYEQYF.

A note on this clone: The read ends 3 residues early relative to the CDR3; the germline J gene fills the gap. This sequence joins TRBV7-8 and TRBJ1-1; 8 bases align to TRBD1. J lost 3 bases, V lost 7 bases, and 7 bases had no gene match. The CDR3 is made up of 14 amino acids. The V gene's germline CDR1 is SGHVS and CDR2 FQNEAQ. The CDR3 here is CASTGQGQDTEAFF. The CDR3 DNA, read in part, is TGTGCCAGCACTGGACAGGGACAGGACACTGAA.

As regards this clone: Read coverage stops 3 residues before the CDR3 terminus; the germline J gene supplies the remainder. The chain links TRBV9 to TRBJ2-1; possible D gene TRBD1, 6 bases. V was trimmed by 0 bases and J by 7 bases, leaving 11 bases between them. The CDR3 is 14 residues long. CDR1 and CDR2 (germline): SGDLS, YYNGEE. The CDR3 is CASSVGQGWNEQFF. The sequenced CDR3 bases are TGTGCCAGCAGCGTAGGTCAGGGGTGGAATGAG.

As concerns this clone: Coverage ceases 3 residues before the CDR3 finishes, and the germline J gene fills in the end. The rearrangement joins TRBV2 to TRBJ2-2, with a weak D call TRBD1 (7 bases). CDR3 length: 14 amino acids. Germline CDR1 reads SNHLY; CDR2 reads FYNNEI. V lost 8 bases, J lost 5 bases, and 15 bases lay in between. The CDR3 is CASRTGLSTGELFF. The sequenced part of the CDR3 DNA is TGTGCCAGCCGGACAGGACTATCTACCGGGGAG.

This clone is identified as medium-sized from frequency. The sequence runs out 3 residues before the end of the CDR3; the remainder is reconstructed from the germline J gene. V usage is TRBV15 and J usage is TRBJ2-4, with 8 nucleotides matching TRBD1. The ends lost 3 bases at V and 2 bases at J; junction bases unmatched: 6. Germline V gene data show CDR1 as LNHNV and CDR2 as YYDKDF (reference sequence). The CDR3 contains 16 residues. The CDR3 here is CATSSSGGSTKNIQYF. The sequenced part of the CDR3 DNA is TGTGCCACCAGCAGTTCAGGGGGCAGCACCAAAAACATT.

With respect to this clone: The read terminates 3 residues ahead of where the CDR3 ends, so the germline J gene completes it. The V and J genes are TRBV24-1 and TRBJ2-5; perhaps TRBD2 as D (6 bases). Looked up from germline, CDR1 is KGHDR and CDR2 is SFDVKD. CDR3 size: 15 residues. V was pared by 4 bases and J by 1 base, with 12 bases between. This CDR3 is CATSDPGTPQETQYF. CDR3 bases read: TGTGCCACCAGTGACCCCGGGACTCCCCAAGAGACC.

Note on this clone: The read ends 3 residues before the CDR3 terminus; that terminus is restored from the germline J gene. The chain uses TRBV5-1 and TRBJ2-7; D is perhaps TRBD1 (7 bases). The CDR3 is 15 residues long. In germline, CDR1 is SGHRS, CDR2 YFSETQ. V lost 0 bases and J 5 bases, leaving 15 bases between the germline ends. The sequenced CDR3 bases are TGCGCCAGCAGCTTGGCCATTACAGGGGAGGACGAG. It yields the protein CASSLAITGEDE. The whole CDR3 protein reads CASSLAITGEDEQYF.

Concerning this clone: The sequenced fragment ends 3 residues before the CDR3 boundary, so the rest is inferred from the germline J gene. The V and J genes are TRBV28 and TRBJ1-6, with 11 bases identical to TRBD1. Germline V gene data show CDR1 as MDHEN and CDR2 as SYDVKM. The CDR3 sequence is 14 residues long. The V segment lost 6 bases and the J segment 11 bases; nucleotides outside the gene matches: 6. The DNA read from the CDR3 is TGTGCCAGCAGCCGGACAGGGGGCGGGACACCC. This encodes CASSRTGGGTP. The full CDR3 protein reads CASSRTGGGTPLHF. Full variable domain (missing parts from reference TRBV28 and TRBJ1-6): DVKVTQSSRYLVKRTGEKVFLECVQDMDHENMFWYRQDPGLGLRLIYFSYDVKMKEKGDIPEGYSVSREKKERFSLILESASTNQTSMYLCASSRTGGGTPLHFGNGTRLTVT.

A word on this clone: The observed sequence ends 3 residues before the CDR3 terminus, with the missing tail filled in from the germline J gene. Other nucleotide sequences from this sample produce the same CDR3. The V call is TRBV2, the J call TRBJ2-1; 12 bases are a match to TRBD2. Trimming took 6 bases from V and 4 from J; bases not matched to a gene: 4. The germline gives CDR1 SNHLY, CDR2 FYNNEI. This CDR3 is built from 15 residues. The sequenced part of the CDR3 DNA is TGTGCCAGCAGCGTGACTAGCGGGAGATACAATGAG. Protein product: CASSVTSGRYNE. The CDR3, in full, reads CASSVTSGRYNEQFF.

A remark on this clone: A junction boundary mismatches the germline segment, possibly from a read error. The sequence runs out 3 residues before the end of the CDR3; the remainder is reconstructed from the germline J gene. The chain uses TRBV29-1 and TRBJ2-3; no clear D. Germline V gene data show CDR1 as SQVTM and CDR2 as ANQGSEA. The length of the CDR3 is 12 residues. CDR3 sequence reads: CSVKDQPGTQYF. The CDR3 bases that were read are TGCAGCGTTAAAGATCAACCGGGTACG.